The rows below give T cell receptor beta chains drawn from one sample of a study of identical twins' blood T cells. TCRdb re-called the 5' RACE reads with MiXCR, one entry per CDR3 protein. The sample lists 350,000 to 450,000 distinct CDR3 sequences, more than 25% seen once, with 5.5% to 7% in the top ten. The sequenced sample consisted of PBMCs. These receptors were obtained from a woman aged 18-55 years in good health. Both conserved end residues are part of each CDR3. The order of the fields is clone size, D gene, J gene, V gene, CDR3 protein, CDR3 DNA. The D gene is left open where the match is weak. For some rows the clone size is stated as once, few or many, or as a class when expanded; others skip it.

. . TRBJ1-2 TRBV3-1 CASSQDGGLNYGYTF TGTGCCAGCAGCCAAGATGGGGGACTGAACTATGGCTACACCTTC
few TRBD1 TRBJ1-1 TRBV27 CASSQSGQGRTEAFF TGTGCCAGCAGCCAGAGCGGACAGGGGAGAACTGAAGCTTTCTTT
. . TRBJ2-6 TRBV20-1 CSAQSRGSGANVLTF TGCAGTGCCCAAAGTCGGGGTTCAGGGGCCAACGTCCTGACTTTC
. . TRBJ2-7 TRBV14 CASSQVGRTSSYEQYF TGTGCCAGCAGCCAAGTTGGCAGGACGAGCTCCTACGAGCAGTACTTC
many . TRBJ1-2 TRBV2 CASSVGYRNYGYTF TGTGCCAGCAGTGTCGGTTACAGAAACTATGGCTACACCTTC
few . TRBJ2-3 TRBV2 CASSEALGLSTDTQYF TGTGCCAGCAGTGAAGCGCTGGGTCTCTCCACAGATACGCAGTATTTT
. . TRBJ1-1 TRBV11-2 CASSSDSNTESFF TGTGCCAGCAGCTCTGACAGTAACACTGAATCTTTCTTT
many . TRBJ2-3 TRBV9 CASSVDGLSGTQYF TGTGCCAGCAGCGTAGATGGCCTTAGCGGTACGCAGTATTTT
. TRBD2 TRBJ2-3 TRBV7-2 CASSLLAGGTSDTQYF TGTGCCAGCAGCTTACTGGCGGGAGGAACCTCAGATACGCAGTATTTT
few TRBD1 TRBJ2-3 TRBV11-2 CASSRTGGSTDTQYF TGTGCCAGCAGCCGAACAGGGGGAAGCACAGATACGCAGTATTTT
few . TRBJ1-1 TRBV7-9 CASSTDVGTEAFF TGTGCCAGCAGCACGGACGTCGGGACTGAAGCTTTCTTT
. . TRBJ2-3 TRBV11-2 CASSSNSDTQYF TGTGCCAGCAGCTCCAATTCAGATACGCAGTATTTT
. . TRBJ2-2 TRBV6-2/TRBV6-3 CASSYSTPVGELFF TGTGCCAGCAGTTACTCGACGCCAGTCGGGGAGCTGTTTTTT
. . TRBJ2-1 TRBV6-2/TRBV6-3 CASSRRWETYNEQFF TGTGCCAGCAGCCGTCGGTGGGAGACTTACAATGAGCAGTTCTTC
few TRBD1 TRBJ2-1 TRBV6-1 CATSNQGVHNEQFF TGTGCCACCTCGAACCAGGGGGTCCACAATGAGCAGTTCTTC
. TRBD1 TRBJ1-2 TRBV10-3 CATGQQTHYGYTF TGTGCCACGGGACAGCAAACCCACTATGGCTACACCTTC
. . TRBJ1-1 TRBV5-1 CASSLDLTEAFF TGCGCCAGCAGCTTGGACCTAACTGAAGCTTTCTTT
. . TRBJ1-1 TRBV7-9 CASSFVTGGYTEAFF TGTGCCAGCAGCTTTGTCACCGGAGGGTACACTGAAGCTTTCTTT
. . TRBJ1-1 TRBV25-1 CASSREGAEAFF TGTGCCAGCAGCCGGGAAGGAGCTGAAGCTTTCTTT
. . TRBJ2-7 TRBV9 CASSGGGAGEQYF TGTGCCAGCAGCGGTGGTGGCGCTGGCGAGCAGTACTTC
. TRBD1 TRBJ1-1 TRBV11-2 CASSLDEGAGTEAFF TGTGCCAGCAGCTTAGATGAGGGGGCAGGAACTGAAGCTTTCTTT
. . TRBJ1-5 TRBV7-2 CASSLELDVGPQHF TGTGCCAGCAGCTTAGAACTGGATGTGGGGCCCCAGCATTTT
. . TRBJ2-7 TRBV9 CASSVSPISSYEQYF TGTGCCAGCAGCGTAAGCCCCATAAGCTCCTACGAGCAGTACTTC
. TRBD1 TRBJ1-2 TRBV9 CASRGTGLLYTF TGTGCCAGCAGAGGGACAGGGCTCCTCTACACCTTC
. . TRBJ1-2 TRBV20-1 CSASLGGGMDYGYAF TGCAGTGCTTCCCTGGGAGGGGGTATGGATTATGGCTACGCCTTC
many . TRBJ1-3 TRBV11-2 CASSLILSGNTIYF TGTGCCAGCAGCTTAATCTTGTCTGGAAACACCATATATTTT
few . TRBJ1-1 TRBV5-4 CASSLGATMNTEAFF TGTGCCAGCAGCCTGGGGGCGACCATGAACACTGAAGCTTTCTTT
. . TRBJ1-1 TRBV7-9 CASSSSHRAELKNTEAFF TGTGCCAGCAGCTCTTCCCACAGGGCTGAACTTAAGAACACTGAAGCTTTCTTT
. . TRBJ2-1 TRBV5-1 CASSLSVALYDEQFF TGCGCCAGCAGCTTGTCGGTAGCTCTGTACGATGAGCAGTTCTTC
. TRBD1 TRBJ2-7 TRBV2 CASSFLRGTGGKYEQYF TGTGCCAGCAGCTTCCTCCGGGGGACAGGGGGCAAGTACGAGCAGTACTTC
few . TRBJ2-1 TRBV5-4 CASSLGPGNPYNEQFF TGTGCCAGCAGCTTGGGGCCCGGGAACCCCTACAATGAGCAGTTCTTC
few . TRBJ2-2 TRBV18 CASSPLEGLGDTGELFF TGTGCCAGCTCACCTCTCGAGGGCCTGGGGGACACCGGGGAGCTGTTTTTT
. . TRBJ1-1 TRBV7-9 CASSLVAGSRTEAFF TGTGCCAGCAGCTTAGTAGCAGGAAGTCGGACTGAAGCTTTCTTT
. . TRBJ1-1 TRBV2 CASTPGRGYTEAFF TGTGCCAGCACCCCGGGGAGGGGTTATACTGAAGCTTTCTTT
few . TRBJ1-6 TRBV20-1 CSARNTNSPLHF TGCAGTGCTAGAAACACTAATTCACCCCTCCACTTT
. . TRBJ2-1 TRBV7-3 CASSSTVDNEQFF TGTGCCAGCAGCTCTACGGTCGACAATGAGCAGTTCTTC
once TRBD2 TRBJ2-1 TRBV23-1 CASSQSYGRAAVNEQFF TGCGCCAGCAGTCAATCATACGGGAGGGCCGCTGTCAATGAGCAGTTCTTC
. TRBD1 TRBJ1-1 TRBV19 CASSIDRGSAEAFF TGTGCCAGTAGTATAGACAGGGGGTCTGCTGAAGCTTTCTTT
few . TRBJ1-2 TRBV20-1 CSARDFTGLGYTF TGCAGTGCTAGAGATTTTACAGGGTTGGGCTACACCTTC
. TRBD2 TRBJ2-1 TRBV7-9 CASSQKGLAGVEQFF TGTGCCAGCAGCCAGAAGGGACTAGCGGGAGTTGAGCAGTTCTTC
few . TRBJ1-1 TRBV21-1 CASSKGQNTEAFF TGTGCCAGCAGCAAAGGGCAAAACACTGAAGCTTTCTTT
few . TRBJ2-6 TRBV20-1 CSASYSGANVLTF TGCAGTGCGAGCTATTCTGGGGCCAACGTCCTGACTTTC